This record covers a single T cell receptor beta chain. Antigen unknown. The study ran its PCR with 60 Vbeta and 13 Jbeta primers. Sequencing was performed with immunoSEQ multiplex PCR; in TCRdb, only in-frame clones are kept and a portion is missing. The sample table includes fewer than 70,000 clones. Germline V gives CDR1 GTSNPN, CDR2 SVGIG (reference sequence). The trim removed 4 bases at V and 5 bases at J, leaving 4 bases unmatched. The CDR3 has 12 residues. The sample is drawn from a study of cytomegalovirus exposure and HLA in healthy donors. Findings of the study overall: Later analysis showed TCR association rates varying by HLA locus, highest for DRB1 and lowest for HLA-C. A missense DCLRE1C variant was associated with V- and J-gene trimming of TCR beta chains in a later analysis, and an independent cohort replicated the association.

The sequencing sample was made of PBMCs. This receptor was taken from a man aged 30 to 39 in good health and CMV-seropositive. The genes are TRBV30 and TRBJ2-5, with 7 bases lining up with TRBD1. The CDR3 nucleotides are TGTGCCTGGACAGGGGGACCGGAGACCCAGTACTTC. This encodes CAWTGGPETQYF.